This T cell receptor (beta chain) was found in a study of blood T cell repertoires in COVID-19. Overall study context: The samples span acute and convalescent COVID-19 from the United States, Italy and Spain. Sample material is recorded as cDNA or gDNA derived from T cells, B-cell-depleted T cells, or PBMCs.

The germline CDR1 and CDR2 sequences are MGHDK and SYGVNS. The ends were cut back, 7 bases at V and 2 bases at J, with 14 bases in the middle. This CDR3 has 14 amino acids. Repertoires were generated with immunoSEQ multiplex PCR, while TCRdb's copy carries only in-frame clones and drops some. This sample has roughly 15,000 clones, with around 87% found just once. The V and J genes are TRBV25-1 and TRBJ1-2; TRBD1 is a possible D gene (5 bases). Input material: peripheral blood. The sequence was obtained from a man aged 45-65 years with active COVID-19. CDR3 DNA sequence: TGTGCCAGCACCCCCCCGGGGGGGAACTATGGCTACACCTTC. Protein: CASTPPGGNYGYTF.